The entry below describes one T cell receptor (beta chain). Its antigen is not identified. This entry is derived from a study of post-analysis software for immune sequencing data. Study-level results: Samples from one preparation batch, clustered by F measure, grouped strongly together.

The library was made from cDNA and included unique molecular identifiers. The yield from about 1 to 10 million T cells was roughly 0.5 million cDNA molecules in total. TCRdb reprocessed the PCR reads via MiXCR and lists one record per CDR3 protein. The sample gives 350,000 to 500,000 distinct CDR3 sequences, approximately 38% of which show up once; around 8% is in the top ten. The sequencing input was blood. The receptor's source is a girl aged 2 to 10 with multiple sclerosis.

The CDR3 sequence: CASSDRGYYDGQFF. DNA of the CDR3: TGTGCCAGCAGTGACAGGGGGTACTATGATGGGCAGTTCTTC. V is TRBV25-1 and J is TRBJ2-1; TRBD1 matches 7 bases. V dropped 3 bases and J dropped 12; count of bases not matched to a gene: 11. Germline V CDR1 and CDR2: MGHDK, SYGVNS. The CDR3 is 14 amino acids.